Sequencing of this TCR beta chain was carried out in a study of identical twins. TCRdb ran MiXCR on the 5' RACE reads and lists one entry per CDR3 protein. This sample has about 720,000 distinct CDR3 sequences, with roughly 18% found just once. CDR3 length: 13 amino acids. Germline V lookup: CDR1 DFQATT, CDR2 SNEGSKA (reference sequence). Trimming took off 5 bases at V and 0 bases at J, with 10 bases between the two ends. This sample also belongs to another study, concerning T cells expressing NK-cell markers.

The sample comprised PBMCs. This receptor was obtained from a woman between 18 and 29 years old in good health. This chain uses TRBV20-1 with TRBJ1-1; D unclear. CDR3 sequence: CSALKELNTEAFF. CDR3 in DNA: TGCAGTGCTCTAAAAGAGTTGAACACTGAAGCTTTCTTT.